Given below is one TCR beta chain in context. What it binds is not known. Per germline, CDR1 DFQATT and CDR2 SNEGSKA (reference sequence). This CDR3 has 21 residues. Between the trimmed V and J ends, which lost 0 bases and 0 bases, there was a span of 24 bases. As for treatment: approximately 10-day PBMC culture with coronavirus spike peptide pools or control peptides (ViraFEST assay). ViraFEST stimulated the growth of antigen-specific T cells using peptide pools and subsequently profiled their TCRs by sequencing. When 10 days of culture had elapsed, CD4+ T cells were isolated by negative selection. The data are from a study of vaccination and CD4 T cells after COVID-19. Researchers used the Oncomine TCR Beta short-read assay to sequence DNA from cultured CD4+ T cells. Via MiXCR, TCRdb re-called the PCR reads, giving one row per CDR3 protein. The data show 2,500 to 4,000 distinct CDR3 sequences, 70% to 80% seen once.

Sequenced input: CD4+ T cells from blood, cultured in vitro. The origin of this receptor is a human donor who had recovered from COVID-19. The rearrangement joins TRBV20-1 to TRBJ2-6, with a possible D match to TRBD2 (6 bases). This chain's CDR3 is CSARDGLGEVLTSSGANVLTF. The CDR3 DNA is TGCAGTGCTAGAGATGGTTTAGGGGAGGTGCTGACGAGCTCTGGGGCCAACGTCCTGACTTTC.